The clone carrying this T cell receptor beta chain was seen repeatedly, ten times or more. Its antigen is unidentified. The TCR beta CDR3 regions underwent amplification using RNA transcripts as the source. The HTBI primer set served for first-round RT-PCR of the TCR CDR3. TCRdb analysed the multiplex PCR reads with MiXCR anew, one entry per CDR3 protein. The sample carries about half a million distinct CDR3 sequences, 24% recorded once. This record comes from a study of T cells in Graves' hyperthyroidism and ophthalmopathy. Germline CDR1 is PRHDT and CDR2 is FYEKMQ (reference sequence). Trimming cost V 2 bases and J 6 bases, with 14 bases left between them. This CDR3 region has 16 residues. In making diagnoses, clinical symptoms, serum thyroxine and TRAb, thyroid ultrasound and orbital computed tomography were all used. A roughly 9.7 ml volume of fresh peripheral blood provided the PBMCs. General study points: Ophthalmopathy was identified by the model a median about 6 months ahead of onset.

This clonotype originated in a woman in her 30s with Graves' ophthalmopathy. The material sequenced was blood. The genes are TRBV13 and TRBJ1-6; D possibly corresponds to TRBD1 (6 bases). The CDR3 region has the DNA TGTGCCAGCAGCTTATTACTGGGGGCGAGTAATTCACCCCTCCACTTT. As protein: CASSLLLGASNSPLHF. Using reference TRBV13 and TRBJ1-6 for the parts outside the CDR3, the full variable domain is AAGVIQSPRHLIKEKRETATLKCYPIPRHDTVYWYQQGPGQDPQFLISFYEKMQSDKGSIPDRFSAQQFSDYHSELNMSSLELGDSALYFCASSLLLGASNSPLHFGNGTRLTVT.